Listed below are T cell receptor beta chains from one sample, sequenced in a study of blood T cell repertoires in COVID-19. Assay: immunoSEQ multiplex PCR; the TCRdb copy retains only in-frame clones and omits some. Among about 230,000 clones listed, around 85% were seen once. The sample consisted of peripheral blood. The receptors here all came from a woman aged 80 or over with acute or convalescent COVID-19. CDR3s include the opening cysteine and the closing phenylalanine or tryptophan. Fields, in order: J gene, D gene, clone size, V gene, CDR3 DNA, CDR3 protein. D genes are given only for firm matches. Rows give clone size only sometimes, using once, few, many, or a class for an expanded clone.

TRBJ2-3 | . | . | TRBV27 | TGTGCCGTACGAAAGCCCAGCACAGATACGCAGTATTTT | CAVRKPSTDTQYF
TRBJ2-1 | . | . | TRBV5-1 | TGCGCCAGCAGCTTGCGCCCCGGGAATGGTGAGCAGTTCTTC | CASSLRPGNGEQFF
TRBJ2-2 | TRBD2 | . | TRBV18 | TGTGCCAGCTCACCTATGGGACTAGCGAACACCGGGGAGCTGTTTTTT | CASSPMGLANTGELFF
TRBJ1-3 | . | few | TRBV27 | TGTGCCAGCAGTTGTCTCAGGGTAAGGGAAAACACCATATATTTT | CASSCLRVRENTIYF
TRBJ2-1 | . | . | TRBV7-2 | TGTGCCAGCAGCTTAGTTTCGTACAATGAGCAGTTCTTC | CASSLVSYNEQFF
TRBJ2-7 | TRBD1 | . | TRBV7-8 | TGTGCCAGCAGCTTACCCCGGGACAGGGGTCCCTACGAGCAGTACTTC | CASSLPRDRGPYEQYF
TRBJ1-1 | TRBD1 | . | TRBV3-1/TRBV3-2 | TGTGCCAGCAGCCTAGGGACAGGGAACACTGAAGCTTTCTTT | CASSLGTGNTEAFF
TRBJ2-3 | TRBD2 | . | TRBV5-4 | TGTGCCAGCAGCCGCGGGCCTGGACTAGCACTTAGCACAGATACGCAGTATTTT | CASSRGPGLALSTDTQYF
TRBJ2-4 | TRBD2 | . | TRBV6-1 | TGTGCCAGCAGTGAAGCGGGCGGGGGTCCACAAAACATTCAGTACTTC | CASSEAGGGPQNIQYF
TRBJ1-6 | . | . | TRBV11-2 | TGTGCCAGCAGCTATGGGTTGGGAGGAGGTTCACCCCTCCACTTT | CASSYGLGGGSPLHF
TRBJ2-2 | . | . | TRBV29-1 | TGCAGCGTTGAAGACCCAGGGCGAACCGGGGAGCTGTTTTTT | CSVEDPGRTGELFF
TRBJ1-2 | . | few | TRBV20-1 | TGCAGTGCTAGAGATCGGAAGGAGCCTTTC | CSARDRKEPF
TRBJ1-6 | TRBD1 | . | TRBV6-5 | TGTGCCAGCTGTCGGGACAGGGGAAATTCACCCCTCCACTTT | CASCRDRGNSPLHF
TRBJ1-1 | . | . | TRBV5-1 | TGCGCCAGCAGCTTAAACGGGGACACTGAAGCTTTCTTT | CASSLNGDTEAFF
TRBJ1-6 | . | few | TRBV12-3/TRBV12-4 | TGTGCCAGCAGTCCCGGAGGGCATTCACCCCTCCACTTT | CASSPGGHSPLHF
TRBJ2-7 | . | . | TRBV15 | TGTGCCACCAGCAGAGAGGTAGGAGCTGCCGAGCAGTACTTC | CATSREVGAAEQYF
TRBJ2-1 | TRBD2 | . | TRBV5-4 | TGTGCCAGCAGCCTCCAAGGGACTAGCGGGGGGGGTGCGCAGTTCTTC | CASSLQGTSGGGAQFF
TRBJ2-3 | . | once | TRBV3-1/TRBV3-2 | TGTGCCAGCAGCCAAGATCCATTAGCGGCAGATACGCAGTATTTT | CASSQDPLAADTQYF
TRBJ1-1 | TRBD1 | few | TRBV5-6 | TGTGCCAGCAGCAACACAGGGGTCAGGAACACTGAAGCTTTCTTT | CASSNTGVRNTEAFF
TRBJ1-1 | . | few | TRBV10-3 | TGTGCCATCAGTCGAGACGGGTTTCGGGACACTGAAGCTTTCTTT | CAISRDGFRDTEAFF
TRBJ1-5 | . | . | TRBV19 | TGTGCCAGTAGTATAGACCCCCGCGATCAGCCCCAGCATTTT | CASSIDPRDQPQHF
TRBJ1-3 | . | . | TRBV14 | TGTGCCAGCAGCCAAACACTGACTTCGGCCAGCTCTGGAAACACCATATATTTT | CASSQTLTSASSGNTIYF